This is a list of T cell receptor beta chains from one sample in a study of identical twins. TCRdb ran MiXCR on the 5' RACE reads and lists one entry per CDR3 protein. Of 650,000 to 750,000 distinct CDR3 sequences detected, less than 25% appear once; the ten largest clones hold 4% to 5.5%. The same sample was also used in a study of T cells expressing NK-cell markers.

Sequenced sample: PBMCs. The source is a woman under 30 in good health. The CDR3 runs from the conserved cysteine through the conserved F or W. The order of the fields is J gene, D gene, V gene, clone size, CDR3 DNA, CDR3 protein. The D gene is left open where the match is weak. Expanded clones get a size class; other rows say once, few or many, or leave the size out.

J gene: TRBJ1-6
D gene: TRBD1
V gene: TRBV20-1
clone size: few
CDR3 DNA: TGCAGTGCTAAAGGGCAGGGGGATTCACCCCTCCACTTT
CDR3 protein: CSAKGQGDSPLHF

J gene: TRBJ2-1
D gene: TRBD2
V gene: TRBV12-3/TRBV12-4
clone size: NA
CDR3 DNA: TGTGCCAGCACTGAACCGGGACTAGCGACGTTCCACGAGCAGTTCTTC
CDR3 protein: CASTEPGLATFHEQFF

J gene: TRBJ2-7
D gene: NA
V gene: TRBV9
clone size: few
CDR3 DNA: TGTGCCAGCAGCGTAGGACTCTCTCCGACTTACGAGCAGTACTTC
CDR3 protein: CASSVGLSPTYEQYF

J gene: TRBJ2-1
D gene: TRBD1
V gene: TRBV20-1
clone size: NA
CDR3 DNA: TGCAGTGCCCAAGATGACAGGGGGGCTAACAATGAGCAGTTCTTC
CDR3 protein: CSAQDDRGANNEQFF

J gene: TRBJ2-1
D gene: NA
V gene: TRBV12-3/TRBV12-4
clone size: many
CDR3 DNA: TGTGCCAGCAGTCCAACGGGGGCTGAGCAGTTCTTC
CDR3 protein: CASSPTGAEQFF

J gene: TRBJ2-2
D gene: NA
V gene: TRBV9
clone size: NA
CDR3 DNA: TGTGCCAGCAGCGAAAACGACGGTGGGAACACCGGGGAGCTGTTTTTT
CDR3 protein: CASSENDGGNTGELFF

J gene: TRBJ2-1
D gene: TRBD2
V gene: TRBV10-3
clone size: few
CDR3 DNA: TGTGCCATCAGTGAGGCGGGGGGGATGGACAATGAGCAGTTCTTC
CDR3 protein: CAISEAGGMDNEQFF

J gene: TRBJ2-4
D gene: NA
V gene: TRBV12-3/TRBV12-4
clone size: NA
CDR3 DNA: TGTGCCAGCAGTTTTAAGGGGGGCCAAGCCAAAAACATTCAGTACTTC
CDR3 protein: CASSFKGGQAKNIQYF

J gene: TRBJ2-2
D gene: NA
V gene: TRBV5-6
clone size: many
CDR3 DNA: TGTGCCAGCAGCTTGGACGGCACCGGGGAGCTGTTTTTT
CDR3 protein: CASSLDGTGELFF

J gene: TRBJ1-1
D gene: NA
V gene: TRBV15
clone size: few
CDR3 DNA: TGTGCCACCAGCAGTACCCAGGGCGTAAACACTGAAGCTTTCTTT
CDR3 protein: CATSSTQGVNTEAFF

J gene: TRBJ2-3
D gene: NA
V gene: TRBV5-1
clone size: few
CDR3 DNA: TGCGCCAGCAGCGAGGAGAGGACCCGCATGGATACGCAGTATTTT
CDR3 protein: CASSEERTRMDTQYF

J gene: TRBJ1-2
D gene: NA
V gene: TRBV20-1
clone size: NA
CDR3 DNA: TGCAGTGCTAGCACGAACCGAGCGGAATATGGCTACACCTTC
CDR3 protein: CSASTNRAEYGYTF

J gene: TRBJ1-1
D gene: NA
V gene: TRBV6-5
clone size: NA
CDR3 DNA: TGTGCCAGCAGTTACGGGGTGGCCATGAACACTGAAGCTTTCTTT
CDR3 protein: CASSYGVAMNTEAFF

J gene: TRBJ1-1
D gene: TRBD1
V gene: TRBV20-1
clone size: many
CDR3 DNA: TGCAGTGCTTTGTCCGTCCAGGGGGCGAACACTGAAGCTTTCTTT
CDR3 protein: CSALSVQGANTEAFF

J gene: TRBJ2-1
D gene: TRBD2
V gene: TRBV6-8
clone size: NA
CDR3 DNA: TGTGCCAGCACCCCGGGACTAGCGGGGCTGAGCTCCTACAATGAGCAGTTCTTC
CDR3 protein: CASTPGLAGLSSYNEQFF

J gene: TRBJ2-5
D gene: TRBD2
V gene: TRBV12-3/TRBV12-4
clone size: few
CDR3 DNA: TGTGCCAGCAGTTGTGAGCGGGAAGGCGACGAGACCCAGTACTTC
CDR3 protein: CASSCEREGDETQYF

J gene: TRBJ2-5
D gene: NA
V gene: TRBV5-6
clone size: NA
CDR3 DNA: TGTGCCAGCAGCTTGGTCCCACAGGTGGAGACCCAGTACTTC
CDR3 protein: CASSLVPQVETQYF

J gene: TRBJ2-7
D gene: NA
V gene: TRBV10-2
clone size: NA
CDR3 DNA: TGCGCCAGCAGTGAGTCGGTCAACGAGCAGTACTTC
CDR3 protein: CASSESVNEQYF

J gene: TRBJ2-1
D gene: NA
V gene: TRBV6-2/TRBV6-3
clone size: NA
CDR3 DNA: TGTGCCAGCAGTGCCCGGGACCCAGACAATGAGCAGTTCTTC
CDR3 protein: CASSARDPDNEQFF

J gene: TRBJ1-2
D gene: NA
V gene: TRBV20-1
clone size: NA
CDR3 DNA: TGCAGTGCTAGTCCTGGACCGACGACCAACTATGGCTACACCTTC
CDR3 protein: CSASPGPTTNYGYTF

J gene: TRBJ2-5
D gene: TRBD2
V gene: TRBV5-4
clone size: few
CDR3 DNA: TGTGCCAGCAGCAGACGACTAGCGGGAGGAGATACACAAGAGACCCAGTACTTC
CDR3 protein: CASSRRLAGGDTQETQYF

J gene: TRBJ1-5
D gene: TRBD1
V gene: TRBV10-3
clone size: NA
CDR3 DNA: TGTGCCATCAGTAAAGATGGGACAGGGAATCAGCCCCAGCATTTT
CDR3 protein: CAISKDGTGNQPQHF

J gene: TRBJ2-7
D gene: NA
V gene: TRBV7-2
clone size: NA
CDR3 DNA: TGTGCCAGCAGCTTAGTGGCCGCCTACGAGCAGTACTTC
CDR3 protein: CASSLVAAYEQYF

J gene: TRBJ2-7
D gene: TRBD2
V gene: TRBV19
clone size: NA
CDR3 DNA: TGTGCCAGTAGTAAATCTATTAGCGGGATTAACTACGAGCAGTACTTC
CDR3 protein: CASSKSISGINYEQYF

J gene: TRBJ1-1
D gene: NA
V gene: TRBV2
clone size: NA
CDR3 DNA: TGTGCCAGCAGTGAAGAAGACAGGACGAACACTGAAGCTTTCTTT
CDR3 protein: CASSEEDRTNTEAFF

J gene: TRBJ2-1
D gene: NA
V gene: TRBV29-1
clone size: many
CDR3 DNA: TGCAGCGTTACGCGGTCTAGCGCCGAGCAGTTCTTC
CDR3 protein: CSVTRSSAEQFF

J gene: TRBJ1-3
D gene: NA
V gene: TRBV29-1
clone size: NA
CDR3 DNA: TGCAGCGGTTCCACAGGGCGCGGAAACACCATATATTTT
CDR3 protein: CSGSTGRGNTIYF

J gene: TRBJ1-1
D gene: NA
V gene: TRBV20-1
clone size: few
CDR3 DNA: TGCAGTGCTAGGGACAGAATTCTCGCTGAAGCTTTCTTT
CDR3 protein: CSARDRILAEAFF

J gene: TRBJ2-7
D gene: NA
V gene: TRBV7-2
clone size: few
CDR3 DNA: TGTGCCATCACGAGCGCTTCGAGGAGCTCCTACGAGCAGTACTTC
CDR3 protein: CAITSASRSSYEQYF